A single sample gave rise to the 5 T cell receptor beta chains below, sequenced in a study of blood T cell repertoires in COVID-19. Sequenced by immunoSEQ multiplex PCR; TCRdb stores in-frame clones only, minus some. The data hold about 120,000 clones, with 75% to 85% observed a single time. The sequencing input was peripheral blood. The receptors derive from a human donor in a cohort sampled during active COVID-19.

The gene calls are TRBV21-1 and TRBJ2-5; TRBD1, the D gene given by the table, was not confirmed from the DNA. TRBV21-1 counts as a pseudogene. This CDR3 is 12 amino acids long. The CDR3 nucleotides read TGTGCCAGCAGTAAGGGGCAAGAGACCCAGTACTTC. Amino acid sequence: CASSKGQETQYF.

The chain employs TRBV29-1 and TRBJ1-1; D call uncertain. CDR3 length equals 12 residues. The V end was cut by 4 bases, the J end by 1 base, with 7 bases between. Germline V lookup: CDR1 SQVTM, CDR2 ANQGSEA. The CDR3 here is CSVGLWNTEAFF. CDR3 sequence (DNA): TGCAGCGTTGGTCTGTGGAACACTGAAGCTTTCTTT.

The chain combines TRBV6-5 with TRBJ1-5, with 11 bases aligning to TRBD1. The V segment lost 7 bases and the J segment 5 bases; nucleotides outside the gene matches: 7. Germline loops: CDR1 MNHEY, CDR2 SVGAGI. CDR3 length: 15 amino acids. This CDR3 reads CASTGTGGFDQPQHF. The CDR3 DNA is TGTGCCAGCACCGGGACAGGGGGTTTTGATCAGCCCCAGCATTTT.

The chain has TRBV10-1 and TRBJ2-5; 7 positions match TRBD1. CDR1 is WNHNN and CDR2 is SYGVQD in the germline V gene (reference sequence). V lost 10 bases and J lost 0; bases outside the gene matches: 11. The length of the CDR3 is 15 residues. In DNA, the CDR3 is TGCGCCACAACCGACGGGACAGCGAACCAAGAGACCCAGTACTTC. This gives the protein CATTDGTANQETQYF.

The rearrangement links TRBV10-3 to TRBJ2-7; 8 positions match TRBD1. The CDR3 consists of 13 residues. V lost 8 bases and J lost 2; bases outside the gene matches: 5. The germline V gene encodes CDR1 ENHRY and CDR2 SYGVKD. The CDR3 sequence is CAIGRTGTYEQYF. The CDR3 DNA follows: TGTGCCATCGGAAGGACAGGGACCTACGAGCAGTACTTC.